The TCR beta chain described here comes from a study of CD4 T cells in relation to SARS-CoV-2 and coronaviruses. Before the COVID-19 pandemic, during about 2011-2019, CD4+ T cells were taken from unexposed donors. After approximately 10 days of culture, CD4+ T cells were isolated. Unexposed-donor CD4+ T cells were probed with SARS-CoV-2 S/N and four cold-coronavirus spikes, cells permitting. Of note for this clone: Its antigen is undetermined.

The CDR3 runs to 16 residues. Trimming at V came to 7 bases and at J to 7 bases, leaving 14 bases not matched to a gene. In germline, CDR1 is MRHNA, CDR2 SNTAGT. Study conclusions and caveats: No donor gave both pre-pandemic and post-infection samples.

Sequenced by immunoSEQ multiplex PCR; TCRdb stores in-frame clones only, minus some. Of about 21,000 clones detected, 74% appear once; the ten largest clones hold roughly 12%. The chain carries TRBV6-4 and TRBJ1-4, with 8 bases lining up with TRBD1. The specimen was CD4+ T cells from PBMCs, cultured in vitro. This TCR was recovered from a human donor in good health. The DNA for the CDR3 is TGTGCCAGCATTTGTCGTCCCGGGACAGGAGGTGAAAAACTGTTTTTT. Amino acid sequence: CASICRPGTGGEKLFF.